The clone carrying this T cell receptor (beta chain) is deemed medium-sized. Its antigen is unknown. V lost 1 base to trimming and J lost 1 base; unmatched junction nucleotides: 0. The CDR3 is 15 amino acids. Per the germline V gene, CDR1 is SGHTA and CDR2 is FQGNSA. The sample comes from a study of metastatic and nonmetastatic thyroid tumors. In the original processing: For papillary thyroid cancer, a distant-metastasis classifier was constructed from CDR3 differences observed across clinicopathological groups. TCRdb re-called clones from the PCR reads using MiXCR. Clone size and V and J calls follow TCRdb, not the original study. The sample includes tens of thousands of clones, approximately 25% seen only once; the top ten take roughly 15%. All patients were untreated before thyroid surgery. Whole-study results and caveats: Benign nodules were reported to have significantly lower TCR beta diversity than malignant thyroid tumors, in blood and tumor.

The chain recombines TRBV7-2 with TRBJ2-7, with 11 positions matching TRBD2. This sequence was found in a female donor with papillary thyroid cancer or a benign thyroid nodule (not recorded which). Some clones in this sample may be carry-over from other donors' samples. Sequences were obtained from tumor tissue. CDR3: CASSLVAGGSYEQYF. The CDR3 nucleotides are TGTGCCAGCAGCTTAGTAGCGGGGGGGTCCTACGAGCAGTACTTC.